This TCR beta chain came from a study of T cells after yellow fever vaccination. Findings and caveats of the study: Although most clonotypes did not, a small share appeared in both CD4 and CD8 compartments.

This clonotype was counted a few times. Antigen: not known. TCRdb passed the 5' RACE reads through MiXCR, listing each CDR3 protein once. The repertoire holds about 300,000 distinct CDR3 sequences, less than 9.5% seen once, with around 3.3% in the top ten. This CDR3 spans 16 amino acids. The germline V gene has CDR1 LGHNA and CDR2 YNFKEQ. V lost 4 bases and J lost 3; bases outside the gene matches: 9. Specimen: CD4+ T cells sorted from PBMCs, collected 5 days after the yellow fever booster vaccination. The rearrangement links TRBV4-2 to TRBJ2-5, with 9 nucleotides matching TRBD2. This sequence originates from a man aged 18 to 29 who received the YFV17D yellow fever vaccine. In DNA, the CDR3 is TGTGCCAGCAGCCGGAGCGCGGGGGGGATGGAAGAGACCCAGTACTTC. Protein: CASSRSAGGMEETQYF.